The clone carrying this T cell receptor (beta chain) was recorded a few times. TCRdb keeps only in-frame clones here, not all; method: immunoSEQ multiplex PCR. Among roughly 5,800 clones listed, under 30% were seen once. Trimming removed 6 bases at V and 3 bases at J, with 11 bases between. Per germline, CDR1 MDHEN and CDR2 SYDVKM. The CDR3 extends over 13 amino acids. The source of the sample is a study of T cells in localized non-small cell lung cancer. Here the sequenced sample was lung tumor tissue, taken before any cancer treatment. The clonotype was recovered from a female donor older than 55 with stage I lung adenocarcinoma. The chain carries TRBV28 and TRBJ1-2; D remains unclear. CDR3: CASRRRAHYGYTF. CDR3 sequence (DNA): TGTGCCAGCAGGCGTCGGGCCCACTATGGCTACACCTTC.